This record concerns one T cell receptor (beta chain) sequence. This specimen belongs to a study of identical twins. One entry per CDR3 protein, called by TCRdb with MiXCR from the 5' RACE reads. The data contain under 900,000 distinct CDR3 sequences, roughly 18% of them singletons. Germline CDR1 reads SGHRS; CDR2 reads YFSETQ. The trim removed 1 base at V and 8 bases at J, leaving 12 bases unmatched. The CDR3 runs to 17 residues. Separately, the same data were catalogued under a study of T cells expressing NK-cell markers. From that second work: The eight sequenced donors comprised seven who were HCMV-seropositive and one who was seronegative. For several experiments, T cell sorting was restricted to the alpha-beta TCR population by means of an anti-gamma-delta TCR antibody.

The clonotype comes from a woman aged 18-29 years in good health. Input material: PBMCs. The V call is TRBV5-1, the J call TRBJ2-1; 10 nucleotides match TRBD1. In DNA, the CDR3 is TGCGCCAGCAGCTTGTTGCTCGGGACAGGGGCCCGGGATGAGCAGTTCTTC. Protein sequence: CASSLLLGTGARDEQFF.